This T cell receptor beta chain comes out of a study of a mutant IDH1 vaccine in newly diagnosed glioma (TCRdb year 2021). In the study overall: Vaccination started 4-6 weeks after radiotherapy alone, or was given together with temozolomide cycles in the groups whose treatment included chemotherapy. Of the approximately 34 treated patients, around 60% were male and roughly 40% were female, and a mean age of roughly 40 years was recorded. Before enrollment, patients had received standard therapy of radiotherapy alone, temozolomide alone, or radiochemotherapy with temozolomide; most received the combination. The week-35 safety follow-up took place at visit V12, and the week-47 end of study took place at visit V13. Peripheral blood samples were drawn at six visits, namely V03 (baseline), V05, V07, V10, V12 and V13. Longitudinal TCRB deep sequencing was performed for about two dozen treated patients wherever samples were available for exploratory analyses.

Library construction relied on the immunoSEQ multiplex PCR assay. The hsTCRB Kit was used according to the manufacturer's protocol to amplify rearranged TCR beta chain sequences. TCRB libraries were sequenced on an Illumina MiSeq. The original methods were these. The kit vendor's proprietary platform handled demultiplexing, trimming and gene mapping. TCRdb retrieved this table from immuneACCESS and kept in-frame rearrangements only. Not all clones are present; in checked studies, unresolved V genes account for under half, and no reason is known for the remainder. V, J and clone size derive from that table, while D and trimming were established from the DNA sequence. The table for this sample lists over 30,000 clones; around nine tenths of them were counted only once. The ten largest clones capture about 5% of the sample. About this clone: Its antigen remains undetermined. No per-base quality is available; no much larger clone lies one base away.

The time point label, as the study defines it: week 47, end of study. Each vaccine dose was 300 ug of a 20-mer mutant IDH1 peptide in Montanide, given subcutaneously with topical imiquimod. Eight vaccinations were administered to patients in weeks 1, 3, 5, 7, 11, 15, 19 and 23, corresponding to visits V03 through V10. Newly diagnosed WHO grade 3 or 4 IDH1-mutant astrocytomas showing loss of nuclear ATRX were present in the donors. The samples were drawn from NOA16, a multicentre, single-arm, open-label phase I trial in Germany that tested a mutant IDH1 peptide vaccine in humans for the first time. Genomic DNA for TCRB sequencing was extracted from EDTA blood using the DNeasy Blood and Tissue Kit. The junction carries 15 bases between V and J, which are trimmed by 4 bases and 0 bases respectively. Per the germline V gene (reference sequence), SEHNR is the CDR1 and FQNEAQ is the CDR2. From its cysteine to its phenylalanine, the CDR3 spans 16 amino acids. Only the CDR3 region is kept as DNA, spanning 48 bases read in frame from base 1.

Results the study describes overall, beyond this receptor: Selection of PBMC samples for TCRB deep sequencing was based on availability. Immune responses induced by the vaccine were seen in 90% to 95% of patients across multiple MHC alleles. No apparent relationship was observed between pseudoprogression and alterations in the top peripheral T cell clonotypes detected by TCRB sequencing. The authors noted that analyses of patient blood samples could not be reproduced because of sample limitations.

This sequence uses TRBV7-9 and TRBJ1-2; there is no confident call for the D gene. The origin of this receptor is a woman in her thirties or forties with glioma. The sequencing here drew on PBMCs, taken from a glioma patient whose treatment included an IDH1 peptide vaccine. In nucleotide form, the sequence is TGTGCCAGCAGCTCCCAGGCCAAAATCTCTAACTATGGCTACACCTTC. Its protein is CASSSQAKISNYGYTF.